Each of the 19 T cell receptor beta chains below was sequenced from the same sample in a study of control samples from healthy donors and cancer patients (TCRdb year 2020). To prepare the library, the immunoSEQ multiplex PCR assay was applied. TCRdb provides this immuneACCESS table in a form limited to in-frame rearrangements. Some clones are lacking; in checked studies, under half of them reflect an unresolved V gene, and why the rest are absent is not known. The sample table lists some 130,000 clones, around 90% of them with a count of one. Approximately 8.6% of the sample lies in the top ten. Sequenced: blood. All receptors derive from a young man in good health.

The rearrangement joins TRBV7-3 to TRBJ1-2; TRBD1 agrees at 9 bases. The CDR3 covers 15 residues. The trim removed 5 bases at V and 8 bases at J, leaving 12 bases unmatched. The germline CDR1 and CDR2 sequences are SGHTA and FQGTGA. The CDR3 protein is CASSATGGAGEGYTF. The CDR3 bases are TGTGCCAGCAGCGCAACAGGGGGCGCGGGGGAAGGCTACACCTTC.

V gene TRBV7-2 combines with J gene TRBJ2-7; 7 bases map to TRBD1. The CDR3 is 13 amino acids. Germline V CDR1 and CDR2: SGHTA, FQGNSA. The V gene end was trimmed by 5 bases and the J gene end by 1 base; junction bases not matched to a gene: 2. CDR3 nucleotides: TGTGCCAGCAGCACAGGGGTGTCCTACGAGCAGTACTTC. It specifies CASSTGVSYEQYF.

The rearrangement uses TRBV29-1 and TRBJ1-1; the match to TRBD1 covers 8 bases. Germline V gene lookup returns CDR1 SQVTM and CDR2 ANQGSEA. V lost 7 bases and J lost 11; bases outside the gene matches: 12. The CDR3 has 12 amino acids. The CDR3 here is CSASRQGAGAFF. CDR3 in DNA: TGCAGCGCCTCTCGGCAGGGGGCCGGGGCTTTCTTT.

V gene TRBV4-2 combines with J gene TRBJ1-1; a weak D match, TRBD1 (6 bases). Trimming removed 4 bases from V and 4 bases from J, with 13 bases in between. The CDR3 is made up of 14 amino acids. Germline lookup yields CDR1 LGHNA and CDR2 YNFKEQ. DNA of the CDR3: TGTGCCAGCAGCCTAACCGGGACATCCACTGAAGCTTTCTTT. It translates to CASSLTGTSTEAFF.

V and J are TRBV25-1 and TRBJ1-2, with a weak D call TRBD1 (5 bases). Germline lookup yields CDR1 MGHDK and CDR2 SYGVNS. V was trimmed by 8 bases and J by 6 bases, leaving 13 bases between them. This CDR3 spans 12 amino acids. For the CDR3, the DNA is TGTGCCAGCTCGGGGGGGAACAATGGCTACACCTTC. This encodes CASSGGNNGYTF.

A single count supports this clone. The V gene is TRBV19, the J gene TRBJ2-7; TRBD1 might be the D (6 bases). CDR1 and CDR2 from the germline V gene are LNHDA and SQIVND (reference sequence). The CDR3 spans 13 residues. Trimming shortened V by 6 bases and J by 3 bases, and 12 bases separated the two germline ends. The CDR3 sequence: CASRRAGVYEQYF. The CDR3 nucleotides are TGTGCCAGTAGAAGGGCAGGGGTCTACGAGCAGTACTTC.

The V call is TRBV18, the J call TRBJ1-1; D is unclear. This CDR3 comprises 14 residues. CDR1 is KGHSH and CDR2 is LQKENI in the germline V gene. Trimming stripped 1 base from V and 1 base from J, with 7 bases between. Here the CDR3 DNA reads TGTGCCAGCTCACCACGTCCAGAGAACACTGAAGCTTTCTTT. It encodes CASSPRPENTEAFF. Full variable domain (remainder filled in from reference TRBV18 and TRBJ1-1): NAGVMQNPRHLVRRRGQEARLRCSPMKGHSHVYWYRQLPEEGLKFMVYLQKENIIDESGMPKERFSAEFPKEGPSILRIQQVVRGDSAAYFCASSPRPENTEAFFGQGTRLTVV.

The V gene is TRBV19, the J gene TRBJ1-2, with TRBD1 as a possible D gene (5 bases). There are 15 residues in the CDR3. V lost 3 bases, J lost 2 bases, and 13 bases lay in between. From germline, CDR1 is LNHDA and CDR2 SQIVND (reference sequence). This chain's CDR3 is CASSMVGGTNYGYTF. CDR3 bases: TGTGCCAGTAGTATGGTGGGAGGGACGAACTATGGCTACACCTTC.

The V gene is TRBV11-3, the J gene TRBJ2-1, with a possible D match to TRBD1 (6 bases). The CDR3 has 14 amino acids. CDR1 is SGHNT, CDR2 YENEEA, per germline. Trimming shortened V by 5 bases and J by 8 bases, and 16 bases separated the two germline ends. DNA for the CDR3: TGTGCCAGCAGCCCGAAACAGGGAACGGATGAGCAGTTCTTC. Its translation: CASSPKQGTDEQFF. Filled out from reference TRBV11-3 and TRBJ2-1, the complete variable domain reads EAGVVQSPRYKIIEKKQPVAFWCNPISGHNTLYWYLQNLGQGPELLIRYENEEAVDDSQLPKDRFSAERLKGVDSTLKIQPAELGDSAVYLCASSPKQGTDEQFFGPGTRLTVL.

This sequence joins TRBV6-5 and TRBJ1-2; 7 positions match TRBD1. The CDR3 is made up of 11 amino acids. After removal of 6 bases from V and 8 bases from J, the junction contained 3 bases not matched to a gene. From germline, CDR1 is MNHEY and CDR2 SVGAGI. CDR3 bases: TGTGCCAGCAGAAACAGGGGCGGCTACACCTTC. Amino acids: CASRNRGGYTF.

CDR3 amino acids: CASATTYGTEAFF. CDR3 sequence (DNA): TGTGCTAGTGCCACTACATATGGCACTGAAGCTTTCTTT. This chain connects TRBV12-5 to TRBJ1-1; D gene ambiguous. There are 13 residues in the CDR3. With 7 bases removed from V and 4 bases from J, the gap between germline ends came to 13 bases. CDR1 and CDR2 (germline): LGHNT, FRNRAP.

The chain joins TRBV9 to TRBJ2-7; 11 bases match TRBD1. The CDR3 length is 15 residues. CDR1 is SGDLS and CDR2 is YYNGEE in the germline V gene. The J segment lost 3 bases and the V segment lost 4 bases, leaving 6 bases of the junction unmatched. The CDR3 DNA reads as TGTGCCAGCAGCTTCCGGACAGGGGGCGGCTACGAGCAGTACTTC. It translates to CASSFRTGGGYEQYF.

CDR3 DNA sequence: TGCGCCAGCAGCGGGACAGTATATGGCTACACCTTC. This sequence encodes CASSGTVYGYTF. The V gene is TRBV5-1, the J gene TRBJ1-2; 7 bases fit TRBD1. J lost 5 bases, V lost 4 bases, and 2 bases had no gene match. Per the germline V gene, CDR1 is SGHRS and CDR2 is YFSETQ. The CDR3 sequence is 12 residues long. Variable domain in full (rest from reference TRBV5-1 and TRBJ1-2): KAGVTQTPRYLIKTRGQQVTLSCSPISGHRSVSWYQQTPGQGLQFLFEYFSETQRNKGNFPGRFSGRQFSNSRSEMNVSTLELGDSALYLCASSGTVYGYTFGSGTRLTVV.

This clone was seen a single time. The chain links TRBV19 to TRBJ2-5, with 11 bases lining up with TRBD2. Germline V gene sequence: CDR1 LNHDA, CDR2 SQIVND (reference sequence). The V and J ends lost 3 bases and 2 bases, in that order; junction bases with no gene match: 5. This CDR3 region has 16 residues. CDR3 sequence (DNA): TGTGCCAGTAGTATTAGCGGGGGGGCAGATCAAGAGACCCAGTACTTC. This translates into CASSISGGADQETQYF.

The table lists this clone with a few counts. This chain uses TRBV6-5 with TRBJ2-2; either TRBD1 or TRBD2 may fit D (5 bases each). With 10 bases removed from V and 5 bases from J, the gap between germline ends came to 20 bases. CDR1 and CDR2 (germline): MNHEY, SVGAGI. The CDR3 loop spans 15 amino acids. The CDR3 spells CATTHLLGETGELFF. CDR3 DNA sequence: TGTGCCACCACCCATCTTTTGGGGGAAACCGGGGAGCTGTTTTTT.

The chain uses TRBV2 and TRBJ1-2, with TRBD1 identical over 8 bases. V lost 8 bases to trimming and J lost 6 bases; unmatched junction nucleotides: 5. In germline, CDR1 is SNHLY, CDR2 FYNNEI. This CDR3 spans 12 amino acids. CDR3 sequence reads: CASPGGIHGYTF. The CDR3 region has the DNA TGTGCCAGCCCAGGGGGCATCCATGGCTACACCTTC.

The V gene is TRBV28, the J gene TRBJ1-4; 9 nucleotides match TRBD1. The J segment lost 8 bases and the V segment lost 5 bases, leaving 9 bases of the junction unmatched. The CDR3 has 15 residues. Per the germline V gene, CDR1 is MDHEN and CDR2 is SYDVKM. This CDR3 reads CASSEPGQGKEKLFF. The DNA of the CDR3 is TGTGCCAGCAGTGAACCGGGACAGGGAAAAGAAAAACTGTTTTTT.

The chain uses TRBV18 and TRBJ1-6, with 7 positions matching TRBD1. The V gene end was trimmed by 5 bases and the J gene end by 9 bases; junction bases not matched to a gene: 10. CDR1 and CDR2 (germline): KGHSH, LQKENI. The CDR3 sequence is 15 residues long. The DNA for the CDR3 is TGTGCCAGCTCATTACAGGGGAAGTGGCGTTCACCCCTCCACTTT. Its protein product is CASSLQGKWRSPLHF.

The chain recombines TRBV6-4 with TRBJ2-2; the match to TRBD2 covers 11 bases. Looked up from germline, CDR1 is MRHNA and CDR2 is SNTAGT. This CDR3 comprises 16 residues. After removal of 2 bases from V and 7 bases from J, the junction contained 6 bases not matched to a gene. In nucleotides, the CDR3 is TGTGCCAGCAGTGACGGGGGACTAGCGGAGAGCGGGGAGCTGTTTTTT. Translating it yields CASSDGGLAESGELFF.